The 24 T cell receptor beta chains below come from one sample, sequenced in a study of immune evolution from preneoplasia to lung adenocarcinoma. The protocol was immunoSEQ multiplex PCR, while the TCRdb copy is restricted to in-frame clones and leaves out a portion. Of 6,000 to 8,500 clones listed, 83% are singletons. The source material was FFPE minimally invasive lung adenocarcinoma tissue. The origin of the receptors is a person between 65 and 80 years old with lung adenocarcinoma.

The genes are TRBV29-1 and TRBJ1-3; D not resolved. The CDR3 extends over 11 amino acids. Germline loops: CDR1 SQVTM, CDR2 ANQGSEA. With 7 bases removed from V and 2 bases from J, the gap between germline ends came to 6 bases. CDR3 protein: CSGRAGNTIYF. The CDR3 nucleotides are TGCAGCGGTAGGGCTGGAAACACCATATATTTT. Filled out from reference TRBV29-1 and TRBJ1-3, the complete variable domain reads SAVISQKPSRDICQRGTSLTIQCQVDSQVTMMFWYRQQPGQSLTLIATANQGSEATYESGFVIDKFPISRPNLTFSTLTVSNMSPEDSSIYLCSGRAGNTIYFGEGSWLTVV.

The chain joins TRBV5-1 to TRBJ1-1; D is possibly TRBD1 (6 bases). Germline CDR1 and CDR2: SGHRS and YFSETQ. There are 16 residues in the CDR3. V was pared by 3 bases and J by 2 bases, with 17 bases between. DNA of the CDR3: TGCGCCAGCAGCTGGGGGCCCGGGACGGGAAACACTGAAGCTTTCTTT. It is translated as CASSWGPGTGNTEAFF.

This chain uses TRBV30 with TRBJ1-1; D is perhaps TRBD1 (6 bases). This CDR3 has 14 amino acids. Between the trimmed V and J ends, which lost 2 bases and 5 bases, there was a span of 15 bases. Germline lookup yields CDR1 GTSNPN and CDR2 SVGIG (reference sequence). The CDR3 region is CAWSTGTKGTEAFF. CDR3 sequence (DNA): TGTGCCTGGAGTACCGGGACAAAAGGAACTGAAGCTTTCTTT.

The chain uses TRBV5-6 and TRBJ2-7, with D perhaps matching TRBD2 (6 bases). Between the trimmed V and J ends, which lost 7 bases and 0 bases, there was a span of 17 bases. The V gene's germline CDR1 is SGHDT and CDR2 YYEEEE. The CDR3 is made up of 15 amino acids. Here the CDR3 reads CASGYGGVSSYEQYF. The CDR3 DNA is TGTGCCAGCGGATACGGCGGGGTTAGCTCCTACGAGCAGTACTTC.

V gene TRBV5-1 combines with J gene TRBJ1-1; 9 bases map to TRBD1. The CDR3 is 14 amino acids. Trimming took 6 bases from V and 4 from J; bases not matched to a gene: 7. Per germline, CDR1 SGHRS and CDR2 YFSETQ. Here the CDR3 DNA reads TGCGCCAGCACCTTACAGGGGGCGGTCACTGAAGCTTTCTTT. Protein product: CASTLQGAVTEAFF.

The rearrangement links TRBV27 to TRBJ2-1; no firm D call. The CDR3 has 12 amino acids. In germline, CDR1 is MNHEY, CDR2 SMNVEV (reference sequence). V was cut by 6 bases and J by 9 bases, with 12 bases left in between. The DNA for the CDR3 is TGTGCCAGCAGCCCTCTAGTTGGTGAGCAGTTCTTC. Residues: CASSPLVGEQFF.

The chain couples TRBV30 to TRBJ2-2; D gene ambiguous. The germline V and J ends were trimmed by 5 bases and 6 bases, with 13 bases remaining between them. CDR1 and CDR2 from the germline V gene are GTSNPN and SVGIG (reference sequence). The CDR3 runs to 13 residues. The CDR3 DNA reads as TGTGCCTGGTCCCCACAGAGTGCCGGGGAGCTGTTTTTT. This codes for CAWSPQSAGELFF.

The genes are TRBV5-1 and TRBJ2-1; perhaps TRBD2 as D (6 bases). Germline loops: CDR1 SGHRS, CDR2 YFSETQ. V lost 0 bases, J lost 7 bases, and 8 bases lay in between. There are 13 residues in the CDR3. CDR3 sequence (DNA): TGCGCCAGCAGCTTGGCCGGGGGTAATGAGCAGTTCTTC. Amino acid sequence: CASSLAGGNEQFF.

The genes are TRBV11-2 and TRBJ1-2, with D possibly matching TRBD1 (5 bases). CDR3 size: 16 residues. Germline CDR1 and CDR2: SGHAT and FQNNGV. V was pared by 1 base and J by 3 bases, with 15 bases between. Written as DNA, the CDR3 is TGTGCCAGCAGCTTAGGTCCAGGGTTCAAAGACTATGGCTACACCTTC. Amino acid sequence: CASSLGPGFKDYGYTF.

The V and J genes are TRBV5-1 and TRBJ1-1, with TRBD1 identical over 9 bases. Germline values: CDR1 SGHRS, CDR2 YFSETQ. V shed 2 bases, J shed 0 bases, and the junction held 5 bases outside the gene matches. This CDR3 region has 16 residues. CDR3 residues: CASSFDRGTLNTEAFF. The CDR3 DNA reads TGCGCCAGCAGCTTTGACAGGGGGACTTTGAACACTGAAGCTTTCTTT.

V gene TRBV5-1 combines with J gene TRBJ2-2; D gene uncertain. V gave up 4 bases and J gave up 4 bases, with 8 bases separating them. Germline V gives CDR1 SGHRS, CDR2 YFSETQ. The CDR3 runs to 13 residues. As DNA, the CDR3 is TGCGCCAGCAGCCGAGGACCCACCGGGGAGCTGTTTTTT. It yields the protein CASSRGPTGELFF.

J is TRBJ2-5 and V is TRBV30; maybe TRBD2 (5 bases). The CDR3 sequence is 12 residues long. Germline V gene sequence: CDR1 GTSNPN, CDR2 SVGIG (reference sequence). V gave up 5 bases and J gave up 5 bases, with 12 bases separating them. The CDR3 spells CAWARRMETQYF. The CDR3 coding sequence is TGTGCCTGGGCCAGGAGGATGGAGACCCAGTACTTC.

The V gene is TRBV9, the J gene TRBJ1-2; tentatively, D is TRBD1 (5 bases). The CDR3 has 15 residues. V was pared by 0 bases and J by 8 bases, with 17 bases between. Germline CDR1 and CDR2: SGDLS and YYNGEE. CDR3 amino acids: CASSVDGRALGGYTF. The CDR3 region has the DNA TGTGCCAGCAGCGTAGACGGCAGGGCCTTAGGGGGCTACACCTTC.

This clone has only a few counts. Written as DNA, the CDR3 is TGTGCCAGCAGTACCGGGCCCACCCTTAATTCACCCCTCCACTTT. Translated, it gives CASSTGPTLNSPLHF. The chain has TRBV28 and TRBJ1-6; D unresolved. Germline V gives CDR1 MDHEN, CDR2 SYDVKM. Trimming stripped 5 bases from V and 6 bases from J, with 14 bases between. The CDR3 has 15 amino acids. The whole variable domain, remainder taken from reference TRBV28 and TRBJ1-6, is DVKVTQSSRYLVKRTGEKVFLECVQDMDHENMFWYRQDPGLGLRLIYFSYDVKMKEKGDIPEGYSVSREKKERFSLILESASTNQTSMYLCASSTGPTLNSPLHFGNGTRLTVT.

The V gene is TRBV11-2, the J gene TRBJ2-1; D remains unclear. Germline V lookup: CDR1 SGHAT, CDR2 FQNNGV. V was shortened by 5 bases and J by 7 bases, with 9 bases between the two germline ends. The CDR3 covers 12 residues. This CDR3 is CASSTTQNEQFF. CDR3 in DNA: TGTGCCAGCAGCACAACCCAAAATGAGCAGTTCTTC.

The V call is TRBV4-1, the J call TRBJ2-3; 15 bases fit TRBD2. V trimming: 2 bases; J trimming: 5 bases; junction bases outside the gene matches: 8. Germline V gene sequence: CDR1 MGHRA, CDR2 YSYEKL. The CDR3 length is 18 residues. CDR3: CASSQPGLAGGSGDTQYF. The DNA for the CDR3 is TGCGCCAGCAGCCAACCTGGACTAGCGGGAGGGTCGGGAGATACGCAGTATTTT.

The count of this clone is one. The chain uses TRBV7-3 and TRBJ2-7; a weak D match, TRBD2 (7 bases). The CDR3 extends over 13 amino acids. The V end was cut by 1 base, the J end by 6 bases, with 10 bases between. In germline, CDR1 is SGHTA, CDR2 FQGTGA. Written as DNA, the CDR3 is TGTGCCAGCAGCTTAAGGGGGGGCCGCGAGCAGTACTTC. This gives the protein CASSLRGGREQYF.

The chain carries TRBV2 and TRBJ1-2, with a tentative D call TRBD1 (5 bases). The V gene's germline CDR1 is SNHLY and CDR2 FYNNEI. The CDR3 runs to 12 residues. Deletions cut 4 bases from V and 3 bases from J, with 6 bases between. CDR3 bases: TGTGCCAGCAGTGCGGGGGACTATGGCTACACCTTC. Amino acids: CASSAGDYGYTF.

The genes are TRBV4-1 and TRBJ1-4; possibly TRBD1 for D (6 bases). Per the germline V gene, CDR1 is MGHRA and CDR2 is YSYEKL. The CDR3 spans 16 residues. With 0 bases removed from V and 6 bases from J, the gap between germline ends came to 14 bases. CDR3: CASSQEARGGDEKLFF. The CDR3 DNA sequence: TGCGCCAGCAGCCAAGAGGCCCGGGGGGGCGATGAAAAACTGTTTTTT.

This chain uses TRBV11-2 with TRBJ1-1; D uncertain. Trimming removed 1 base at V and 5 bases at J, with 11 bases between. The CDR3 runs to 14 residues. Germline V lookup: CDR1 SGHAT, CDR2 FQNNGV. The CDR3 nucleotides read TGTGCCAGCAGCTTAGGGGGTAGGAGGACTGAAGCTTTCTTT. Its translation: CASSLGGRRTEAFF.

The chain links TRBV5-1 to TRBJ2-3; D call uncertain. V was trimmed by 0 bases and J by 2 bases, leaving 7 bases between them. This CDR3 region has 14 residues. In germline, CDR1 is SGHRS, CDR2 YFSETQ. The CDR3 is CASSLDSHTDTQYF. Written as DNA, the CDR3 is TGCGCCAGCAGCTTGGACTCGCACACAGATACGCAGTATTTT.

This chain connects TRBV6-6 to TRBJ2-5, with D possibly TRBD1 on 6 matching bases. The V end was cut by 2 bases, the J end by 5 bases, with 15 bases between. The CDR3 is 15 residues long. CDR1 and CDR2 (germline): MNHNY, SVGAGI (reference sequence). In nucleotides, the CDR3 is TGTGCCAGCAGTTACACAGGGTGGGTTATGGAGACCCAGTACTTC. Protein: CASSYTGWVMETQYF.

The chain uses TRBV5-1 and TRBJ2-1; TRBD2 matches 13 bases. V lost 5 bases to trimming and J lost 6 bases; unmatched junction nucleotides: 8. Germline V gene sequence: CDR1 SGHRS, CDR2 YFSETQ. The CDR3 loop spans 16 amino acids. The CDR3 protein is CASSLTSGGAGNEQFF. The CDR3 DNA follows: TGCGCCAGCAGTTTAACTAGCGGGGGGGCCGGCAATGAGCAGTTCTTC.

The chain couples TRBV4-1 to TRBJ2-2, with unresolved D. This CDR3 is built from 14 residues. Germline lookup yields CDR1 MGHRA and CDR2 YSYEKL. Trimming shortened V by 1 base and J by 6 bases, and 9 bases separated the two germline ends. CDR3 nucleotide sequence: TGCGCCAGCAGCCAAGGATCCCAGTCCGGGGAGCTGTTTTTT. It encodes CASSQGSQSGELFF.